Sequencing of this T cell receptor beta chain was carried out in a study of T cell responses to AZD1222 COVID-19 vaccine. Concerning this clone itself: Its target is unknown.

Germline V gene sequence: CDR1 SQVTM, CDR2 ANQGSEA. This CDR3 has 14 residues. The V end lost 6 bases, the J end lost 2 bases, and 16 bases lay between the germline ends. The table came from immunoSEQ multiplex PCR; TCRdb's copy has only in-frame clones and leaves some out. The sample lists roughly 100,000 clones; about 81% were seen once. Study conclusions and caveats: Most donors were white British, females outnumbered males, and clonal diversity was possibly underestimated. Baseline seropositives among AZD1222 recipients totaled only 6 or 7. Once two AZD1222 doses were given, Spike-specific TCR breadth and depth went up.

This rearrangement joins TRBV29-1 to TRBJ1-2, with D possibly matching TRBD1 (5 bases). Sequenced material: peripheral blood, taken 28 days after the second AZD1222 dose. This clonotype originated in an adult who received the AZD1222 COVID-19 vaccine. In DNA form, the CDR3 reads TGCAGCGTCGCGTTCGTGAGACAGAACTATGGCTACACCTTC. Its protein is CSVAFVRQNYGYTF.